This T cell receptor (beta chain) was observed in a study of T cell responses to AZD1222 COVID-19 vaccine. Only in-frame clones appear in the TCRdb table, and some are missing; sequencing was by immunoSEQ multiplex PCR. The sample consists of 150,000 or so clones, approximately 90% of them appearing once. This CDR3 region has 14 residues. Unmatched junction bases numbered 2, after V lost 5 bases and J lost 4 bases. The germline gives CDR1 MNHEY, CDR2 SVGEGT. The rearrangement joins TRBV6-2 or TRBV6-3 to TRBJ2-7, with 13 bases identical to TRBD2. This clonotype originated in an adult in good health. The sequenced sample was peripheral blood, obtained on day 0 of AZD1222 vaccination. For the CDR3, the DNA is TGTGCCAGCAGTAGGACTAGCGGGGGTTACGAGCAGTACTTC. Protein product: CASSRTSGGYEQYF.